This T cell receptor beta chain was observed in a study of blood T cell repertoires in COVID-19. Study-level information: Sites in the United States, Italy and Spain provided acute and convalescent COVID-19 samples.

Profiled with immunoSEQ multiplex PCR; TCRdb holds only in-frame clones, not every one. The repertoire includes a few hundred thousand clones, roughly 89% of them detected once, and less than 3.5% sits in the top ten. Grouping used clinical history reported by participants in a survey and questionnaire. The table lists this clone with a count of one. This CDR3 is built from 13 residues. Per the germline V gene, CDR1 is SGHVS and CDR2 is FNYEAQ. Trimming left V 4 bases short and J 4 bases short, with 10 bases between. Material for sequencing was PBMCs or T cells enriched from blood (not recorded which). The chain combines TRBV7-6 with TRBJ1-1; TRBD1 might be the D (5 bases). This sequence originates from a woman between 50 and 59 years old who had been exposed to COVID-19. The CDR3 DNA reads TGTGCCAGCAGCTGGCGGAGGGGCACTGAAGCTTTCTTT. Amino acids: CASSWRRGTEAFF.